Each of the 2 T cell receptor beta chains below was sequenced from the same sample in a study of blood T cell repertoires in COVID-19. The repertoire was sequenced with immunoSEQ multiplex PCR; TCRdb's copy has only in-frame clones and lacks some. The sample has 200,000 to 250,000 clones, roughly 85% seen once. Sequenced material: peripheral blood. These receptors came from a man aged 35 to 55 with acute or convalescent COVID-19.

Written as DNA, the CDR3 is TGTGCCAGCAGTTTCAGGGATCAGCCCCAGCATTTT. This translates into CASSFRDQPQHF. This chain links TRBV7-9 with TRBJ1-5; D perhaps matches TRBD1 (5 bases). The germline V gene encodes CDR1 SEHNR and CDR2 FQNEAQ (reference sequence). The CDR3 is made up of 12 amino acids. Trimming removed 6 bases from V and 5 bases from J, with 8 bases in between.

V is TRBV2 and J is TRBJ1-5; the D gene is possibly TRBD1 (6 bases). The CDR3 contains 16 residues. The germline V and J ends were trimmed by 6 bases and 2 bases, with 17 bases remaining between them. CDR1 and CDR2 from the germline V gene are SNHLY and FYNNEI. The CDR3 DNA follows: TGTGCCAGCAGAAATAACAGGGCCCCTGGCAATCAGCCCCAGCATTTT. This encodes CASRNNRAPGNQPQHF.